This T cell receptor (beta chain) stems from a study of cytomegalovirus exposure and HLA in healthy donors. PCR involved 60 Vbeta and 13 Jbeta primers. Per the original data handling: Per a later analysis, the number of unique TCR beta chains was about 80 million, of which 9 million to 14 million were shared. Using immunoSEQ multiplex PCR, the repertoire was profiled, and TCRdb retains in-frame clones only, with some absent. D and trimming come from the DNA, and the V and J calls and clone size come from that table. The table has fewer than 180,000 clones, 63% seen once. Overall study results and limits: Fewer N-insertions than the approximately 680-donor mean were reportedly shown by an Asian-associated ancestry cluster in a later analysis.

Details on this clone: Its antigen is undetermined.

The germline CDR1 and CDR2 sequences are MNHEY and SMNVEV (reference sequence). Between the trimmed V and J ends, which lost 5 bases and 2 bases, there was a span of 13 bases. The CDR3 spans 15 residues. The clonotype comes from a woman aged 55-70 years in good health and CMV-seropositive. The sample comprised PBMCs. The chain uses TRBV27 and TRBJ1-5; maybe TRBD1 (5 bases). CDR3 protein: CASSPQGRGNQPQHF. As DNA, the CDR3 is TGTGCCAGCAGTCCCCAGGGAAGGGGCAATCAGCCCCAGCATTTT.